This T cell receptor (beta chain) was observed in a study of cytomegalovirus exposure and HLA in healthy donors. The CDR3 has 15 amino acids. The germline gives CDR1 GTSNPN, CDR2 SVGIG (reference sequence). Between the trimmed V and J ends, which lost 2 bases and 5 bases, there was a span of 15 bases. Study-wide results and limits: Most TCR sequences showed up rarely, but some public TCRs showed up in many donors. Later analysis indicated greater clonal expansion among HLA-associated TCR beta chains than among equally common other chains. Per a prior analysis, the majority of TCR beta V segments were productive roughly 87% or roughly 30% of the time.

For this donor, CMV serostatus was not recorded. Primers included in the PCR were 60 Vbeta and 13 Jbeta primers. TCRdb's table, derived via immunoSEQ multiplex PCR, lists solely in-frame clones and lacks some. This table holds approximately 100,000 clones, about 76% found once. This clone was counted a single time. The antigen is unknown. Sample: PBMCs. This TCR was recovered from a human donor in good health. The chain joins TRBV30 to TRBJ1-4; tentative D call: TRBD1 (5 bases). CDR3 bases: TGTGCCTGGAGTCCACATCCAGGGTTAAATGAAAAACTGTTTTTT. Its translation: CAWSPHPGLNEKLFF.